A selection of T cell receptor beta chains follows, all from one sample in a study of identical twins. Each CDR3 protein is one row after TCRdb ran MiXCR on the 5' RACE reads. The table lists around 490,000 distinct CDR3 sequences, 13% to 15% of them singletons. The same sample was also used in a study of yellow fever vaccine responses in identical twins.

Sequencing was carried out using CD4+ T cells sorted from blood. Every receptor here comes from a woman aged 18-29 years in good health. The CDR3 runs from the conserved cysteine through the conserved F or W. The order of the fields is clone size, V gene, D gene, J gene, CDR3 DNA, CDR3 protein. The D gene is left open where the match is weak. The size entry is marked missing in some rows and otherwise reads once, few, many or a size class.

few,TRBV5-1,.,TRBJ2-1,TGCGCCAGCAGCTCGGACAGCAATGAGCAGTTCTTC,CASSSDSNEQFF
.,TRBV5-1,TRBD2,TRBJ2-7,TGCGCCAGCAGCCCCTTTAGCGGGGGTACCTACGAGCAGTACTTC,CASSPFSGGTYEQYF
.,TRBV9,TRBD1,TRBJ2-7,TGTGCCAGCAGCCAGGACAGGACCGGGATCTACGAGCAGTACTTC,CASSQDRTGIYEQYF
.,TRBV12-3/TRBV12-4,TRBD1,TRBJ2-2,TGTGCCAGCAGTTACAGGGGGCAGTTTGCCGGGGAGCTGTTTTTT,CASSYRGQFAGELFF
many,TRBV12-3/TRBV12-4,TRBD1,TRBJ1-5,TGTGCCAGCCGGGACAGAGCTCAGCCCCAGCATTTT,CASRDRAQPQHF
few,TRBV12-3/TRBV12-4,.,TRBJ2-3,TGTGCCAGCAGCACTAGGATAGATACGCAGTATTTT,CASSTRIDTQYF
few,TRBV4-2,TRBD2,TRBJ2-3,TGTGCCAGCAGCCAAGACCCCCTGTGGGGACTAGCGGGGGGGCCGTTCTCAGATACGCAGTATTTT,CASSQDPLWGLAGGPFSDTQYF
.,TRBV5-1,.,TRBJ2-1,TGCGCCAGCAGCTTGGGGGGATCGGGGGCCCCTCGCGATGAGCAGTTCTTC,CASSLGGSGAPRDEQFF
.,TRBV7-9,.,TRBJ2-7,TGTGCCAGCAGCCTTCCCGGGACCCCTGACGAGCAGTACTTC,CASSLPGTPDEQYF
.,TRBV12-3/TRBV12-4,.,TRBJ1-1,TGTGCCAGCAGTTTATTCCGTGACACTGAAGCTTTCTTT,CASSLFRDTEAFF
few,TRBV20-1,TRBD1,TRBJ2-5,TGCAGTGCTAGCGTAAACAGGGGGAAAGAGACCCAGTACTTC,CSASVNRGKETQYF
.,TRBV28,.,TRBJ2-1,TGTGCCAGCAGCACTCGACTCCGCTCCTACAATGAGCAGTTCTTC,CASSTRLRSYNEQFF
.,TRBV19,TRBD1,TRBJ1-5,TGTGCCAGTAGAGAGGCAGGGGGTAGGCAGCCCCAGCATTTT,CASREAGGRQPQHF
.,TRBV20-1,TRBD2,TRBJ2-3,TGCTGGGCTGCCTCTCCGGGACTAGCGGGGGGGTGGAGGACAGATACGCAGTATTTT,CWAASPGLAGGWRTDTQYF
few,TRBV7-8,.,TRBJ2-3,TGTGCCAGCAGACCTTCAGGAAATACGCAGTATTTT,CASRPSGNTQYF
.,TRBV29-1,TRBD2,TRBJ2-5,TGCAGCGTCAGACTAGCGGGGGGAGAGACCCAGTACTTC,CSVRLAGGETQYF
few,TRBV3-1,.,TRBJ2-1,TGTGCCAGCAGCCAGGGTAGGCGGGAGCAGTTCTTC,CASSQGRREQFF
few,TRBV12-3/TRBV12-4,.,TRBJ2-3,TGTGCCAGCAGTTTTTTTTTAGGTTTTCCAGATACGCAGTATTTT,CASSFFLGFPDTQYF
few,TRBV20-1,TRBD1,TRBJ1-5,TGCAGTGCCCGCCGGGACAGGGACTTTCAGCCCCAGCATTTT,CSARRDRDFQPQHF
few,TRBV5-1,.,TRBJ1-1,TGCGCCAGCAGCTTGGGCCCGCCGGCGGCCCGTGAAGCTTTCTTT,CASSLGPPAAREAFF
few,TRBV10-3,TRBD1,TRBJ2-5,TGTGCCACCGTTACGAAGCCGGGACAGGGTAGGGAGACCCAGTACTTC,CATVTKPGQGRETQYF
.,TRBV11-1,.,TRBJ2-6,TGTGCCAGCAGCTTGATAGGGCCCACTGGGGCCAACGTCCTGACTTTC,CASSLIGPTGANVLTF